This passage covers 19 T cell receptor beta chains from one sample sequenced in a study of T-cell reconstitution after alpha-beta-depleted transplantation in children. Researchers prepared the TCRbeta library using unique molecular identifiers, the study reports. TCRdb reprocessed the PCR reads via MiXCR and lists one record per CDR3 protein. The table lists 500,000 to 600,000 distinct CDR3 sequences, about 16% of them singletons. Sequences were derived from PBMCs from the stem cell graft donor, sampled from the stem cell graft. The receptors shown here come from a human donor who donated a stem cell graft to a child with acute lymphoblastic leukemia.

This clonotype appeared a few times. This chain links TRBV30 with TRBJ1-3; D is perhaps TRBD1 (6 bases). This CDR3 comprises 13 residues. The V gene lost 8 bases and the J gene lost 0 bases, with 11 bases spanning the gap. Germline V gene lookup returns CDR1 GTSNPN and CDR2 SVGIG (reference sequence). This chain's CDR3 is CARQVTSGNTIYF. CDR3 nucleotide sequence: TGTGCCAGACAGGTAACCTCTGGAAACACCATATATTTT.

This clonotype was picked up a small number of times. This chain connects TRBV5-1 to TRBJ2-3, with 11 nucleotides matching TRBD2. After removal of 2 bases from V and 0 bases from J, the junction contained 17 bases not matched to a gene. Germline V gene sequence: CDR1 SGHRS, CDR2 YFSETQ. CDR3 size: 21 residues. DNA for the CDR3: TGCGCCAGCAGCTTCGGACTTTCTCCGGGACTAGCGGATTCAAGCACAGATACGCAGTATTTT. Encoded protein: CASSFGLSPGLADSSTDTQYF.

This chain uses TRBV6-1 with TRBJ2-3; a weak D match, TRBD2 (6 bases). Trimming removed 7 bases at V and 2 bases at J, with 10 bases between. The CDR3 runs 13 residues. Germline CDR1 and CDR2: MNHNS and SASEGT. CDR3 amino acids: CASTPSATDTQYF. The CDR3 DNA follows: TGTGCCAGCACCCCTAGCGCCACAGATACGCAGTATTTT.

As to this clonotype: The junction departs from the called germline gene at one end, perhaps through a read error. This rearrangement joins TRBV12-3 or TRBV12-4 to TRBJ2-7; 9 bases are shared with TRBD2. The CDR3 spans 19 residues. In DNA, the CDR3 is TGTGCCAGCAGTTTCTCCGGGACTAGCAGCGGTATAGTGTCCTCCGAGCAGTACTTC. This gives the protein CASSFSGTSSGIVSSEQYF.

The J gene is TRBJ2-3, the V gene TRBV12-3 or TRBV12-4; D might be TRBD1 or TRBD2, each matching 7 bases. V lost 8 bases and J 2 bases, leaving 14 bases between the germline ends. The CDR3 covers 14 residues. The CDR3 loop is CASGGGTVTDTQYF. The CDR3 DNA reads TGTGCCAGCGGGGGAGGGACAGTCACAGATACGCAGTATTTT.

Concerning this clonotype: One end of the junction is discordant with germline, which a read error may explain. The chain has TRBV12-3 or TRBV12-4 and TRBJ1-1; unclear D gene. The CDR3 is made up of 14 amino acids. The CDR3 region has the DNA TGTGCCAGCAGTTCCCAGCCGCGGGTAGGCTCCCCCTCGTTT. As protein: CASSSQPRVGSPSF.

This clonotype came up once. The chain recombines TRBV30 with TRBJ2-1; tentative D call: TRBD2 (6 bases). This CDR3 spans 15 amino acids. Per the germline V gene, CDR1 is GTSNPN and CDR2 is SVGIG (reference sequence). Trimming left V 0 bases short and J 4 bases short, with 13 bases between. This CDR3 is CAWSVLQRVYNEQFF. CDR3 nucleotides: TGTGCCTGGAGTGTACTGCAGCGGGTATACAATGAGCAGTTCTTC. Full variable domain (outside the CDR3, taken from reference TRBV30 and TRBJ2-1): SQTIHQWPATLVQPVGSPLSLECTVEGTSNPNLYWYRQAAGRGLQLLFYSVGIGQISSEVPQNLSASRPQDRQFILSSKKLLLSDSGFYLCAWSVLQRVYNEQFFGPGTRLTVL.

V is TRBV11-3 and J is TRBJ2-1, with D perhaps TRBD2 (6 bases). The CDR3 contains 17 residues. Germline V gives CDR1 SGHNT, CDR2 YENEEA. The V and J ends lost 1 base and 0 bases respectively, with 13 bases between them. CDR3 coding DNA: TGTGCCAGCAGCTTAGGGTTAGCGGCGAGCTCCTACAATGAGCAGTTCTTC. Its translation is CASSLGLAASSYNEQFF. The entire variable domain, with the rest obtained from reference TRBV11-3 and TRBJ2-1, is as follows: EAGVVQSPRYKIIEKKQPVAFWCNPISGHNTLYWYLQNLGQGPELLIRYENEEAVDDSQLPKDRFSAERLKGVDSTLKIQPAELGDSAVYLCASSLGLAASSYNEQFFGPGTRLTVL.

The rearrangement uses TRBV7-6 and TRBJ2-1; TRBD2 agrees at 13 bases. The CDR3 covers 17 residues. Germline-derived CDR1 and CDR2 are SGHVS and FNYEAQ. The junction had 2 bases not matched to a gene; V was cut back by 3 bases and J by 0 bases. CDR3 in amino acids: CASSLTSGRHSYNEQFF. The CDR3 nucleotides are TGTGCCAGCAGCTTGACTAGCGGGAGGCACTCCTACAATGAGCAGTTCTTC.

This chain links TRBV7-9 with TRBJ2-5; 11 bases are a match to TRBD2. Germline V gene sequence: CDR1 SEHNR, CDR2 FQNEAQ (reference sequence). The trim removed 6 bases at V and 2 bases at J, leaving 8 bases unmatched. The CDR3 is 16 residues long. The DNA of the CDR3 is TGTGCCAGCAGTCGTTGGACTAGCGGGTTACAAGAGACCCAGTACTTC. Translated, it gives CASSRWTSGLQETQYF.

The chain joins TRBV10-3 to TRBJ2-3; D possibly corresponds to TRBD2 (6 bases). This CDR3 comprises 14 residues. Per germline, CDR1 ENHRY and CDR2 SYGVKD. V was shortened by 5 bases and J by 2 bases, with 11 bases between the two germline ends. The CDR3 spells CAISTSSYTDTQYF. CDR3 nucleotide sequence: TGTGCCATCAGTACTAGCAGCTACACAGATACGCAGTATTTT.

V is TRBV2 and J is TRBJ2-7, with D perhaps being TRBD1 or TRBD2 (5 bases each). The germline V gene has CDR1 SNHLY and CDR2 FYNNEI. The CDR3 spans 20 residues. V gave up 6 bases and J gave up 9 bases, with 39 bases separating them. Here the CDR3 reads CASRTYIFRDGSLPSLGQYF. CDR3 nucleotide sequence: TGTGCCAGCAGGACCTACATATTCCGGGACGGATCCCTCCCCTCCTTGGGGCAGTACTTC.

This chain uses TRBV3-1 with TRBJ1-1; 7 bases are a match to TRBD1. CDR1 and CDR2 from the germline V gene are LGHDT and YNNKEL (reference sequence). Unmatched junction bases numbered 10, after V lost 4 bases and J lost 2 bases. This CDR3 comprises 16 residues. In nucleotides, the CDR3 is TGTGCCAGCAGCCTAGAGATTAACAGGGGAAACACTGAAGCTTTCTTT. Residues: CASSLEINRGNTEAFF.

Only a few counts were recorded for this clonotype. The rearrangement links TRBV27 to TRBJ1-6, with TRBD1 as a possible D gene (5 bases). From germline, CDR1 is MNHEY and CDR2 SMNVEV (reference sequence). The CDR3 covers 13 residues. The ends were cut back, 4 bases at V and 14 bases at J, with 15 bases in the middle. The CDR3 reads CASSYGATHALHF. CDR3 coding DNA: TGTGCCAGCAGTTACGGGGCGACCCACGCCCTCCACTTT.

The CDR3 here is CASRWSGNEQFF. As DNA, the CDR3 is TGTGCCAGCCGGTGGAGCGGCAATGAGCAGTTCTTC. This chain joins TRBV7-1 and TRBJ2-1; D is possibly TRBD2 (5 bases). TRBV7-1 is an ORF for which the function is uncertain. V shed 8 bases and J shed 6 bases, with 11 bases lying between them. The CDR3 length is 12 residues.

This clonotype was found a few times. The CDR3 nucleotides are TGTGCCACCAGTGCCGGGGGAGGATCCTACAATGAGCAGTTCTTC. Encoded protein: CATSAGGGSYNEQFF. The gene calls are TRBV24-1 and TRBJ2-1; a possible D gene is TRBD2 (6 bases). Germline V lookup: CDR1 KGHDR, CDR2 SFDVKD. Between the trimmed V and J ends, which lost 5 bases and 1 base, there was a span of 11 bases. There are 15 residues in the CDR3.

This CDR3 reads CASSDSVSDRVRAFF. The CDR3 nucleotides are TGTGCCAGCAGTGACTCGGTGAGCGACAGGGTACGGGCTTTCTTT. The chain has TRBV6-4 and TRBJ1-1; TRBD1 aligns across 7 bases. The CDR3 runs to 15 residues. Trimming at V came to 0 bases and at J to 11 bases, leaving 12 bases not matched to a gene. The germline V gene encodes CDR1 MRHNA and CDR2 SNTAGT.

J is TRBJ2-7 and V is TRBV3-1; D remains ambiguous. There are 14 residues in the CDR3. V was cut by 4 bases and J by 5 bases, with 15 bases left in between. Germline assignment: CDR1 LGHDT and CDR2 YNNKEL (reference sequence). The CDR3 here is CASSLRQFQNEQYF. The CDR3 DNA reads TGTGCCAGCAGCCTCCGGCAATTTCAGAACGAGCAGTACTTC.

This clonotype was counted only a few times. The chain is built from TRBV19 and TRBJ2-1; tentative D call: TRBD1 (6 bases). The germline gives CDR1 LNHDA, CDR2 SQIVND (reference sequence). V was cut by 4 bases and J by 4 bases, with 11 bases left in between. This CDR3 is 14 amino acids long. CDR3 bases: TGTGCCAGTAGTAAGGGGGAACCTTACAATGAGCAGTTCTTC. Amino acid sequence: CASSKGEPYNEQFF.